The 24 T cell receptor beta chains reported below all come from one sample, sequenced in a study of early T cells in non-severe SARS-CoV-2 infection. TCRdb re-called the 5' RACE reads through MiXCR, storing one row per CDR3 protein. The sample lists 40,000 or so distinct CDR3 sequences, 5.4% seen once, with about 6.1% in the top ten. The sample was whole blood, taken at baseline. The receptors were sampled from an adult who was a healthcare worker with PCR-confirmed SARS-CoV-2 infection or an uninfected control (not recorded which).

The gene calls are TRBV6-5 and TRBJ2-1; 7 bases match TRBD2. Germline V gene lookup returns CDR1 MNHEY and CDR2 SVGAGI. The CDR3 has 15 residues. The junction had 10 bases not matched to a gene; V was cut back by 2 bases and J by 9 bases. CDR3 bases: TGTGCCAGCAGTTACGCTCCTTCCGAGCGGGGTGAGCAGTTCTTC. As protein: CASSYAPSERGEQFF.

This clonotype was counted ten times or more. The chain employs TRBV28 and TRBJ1-3; 8 bases are shared with TRBD1. Trimming cost V 5 bases and J 3 bases; bases outside gene matches: 9. The CDR3 sequence is 16 residues long. Germline CDR1 MDHEN, CDR2 SYDVKM. The CDR3 sequence: CASSLPTGGGGNTIYF. The CDR3 DNA is TGTGCCAGCAGTCTTCCCACAGGGGGGGGTGGAAACACCATATATTTT.

This clonotype came up many times. This chain connects TRBV19 to TRBJ2-3; 10 bases align to TRBD2. The germline CDR1 and CDR2 sequences are LNHDA and SQIVND (reference sequence). Trimming cost V 5 bases and J 2 bases; bases outside gene matches: 10. There are 17 residues in the CDR3. CDR3 in amino acids: CASSLSASGRNTDTQYF. In nucleotides, the CDR3 is TGTGCCAGTAGTCTGTCGGCTAGCGGGAGAAACACAGATACGCAGTATTTT. Looking up the rest from reference TRBV19 and TRBJ2-3 gives the full variable domain: DGGITQSPKYLFRKEGQNVTLSCEQNLNHDAMYWYRQDPGQGLRLIYYSQIVNDFQKGDIAEGYSVSREKKESFPLTVTSAQKNPTAFYLCASSLSASGRNTDTQYFGPGTRLTVL.

In its sample, this clonotype was seen many times. This chain connects TRBV6-6 to TRBJ1-1; 8 bases line up with TRBD1. This CDR3 spans 16 amino acids. The germline V gene encodes CDR1 MNHNY and CDR2 SVGAGI (reference sequence). J was trimmed by 2 bases and V by 5 bases; bases with no gene match: 10. CDR3 sequence: CASSVDRGRGNTEAFF. As DNA, the CDR3 is TGTGCCAGCAGTGTCGACAGGGGTCGGGGTAACACTGAAGCTTTCTTT.

This clonotype occurred many times. CDR3 sequence (DNA): TGTGCCAGCAGGCTACAGGGGTACACTGAAGCTTTCTTT. Translated: CASRLQGYTEAFF. This chain connects TRBV6-1 to TRBJ1-1, with 7 bases identical to TRBD1. V lost 6 bases, J lost 3 bases, and 4 bases stayed unmatched. CDR1 is MNHNS, CDR2 SASEGT, per germline. The CDR3 contains 13 residues.

This clonotype was seen a few times. The junction and the germline gene differ at one end; a read error may be behind it. The chain carries TRBV19 and TRBJ2-3; D perhaps matches TRBD1 (6 bases). The CDR3 contains 16 residues. Germline V CDR1 and CDR2: LNHDA, SQIVND (reference sequence). The CDR3 DNA follows: TGTGCCAGTAGTGCTCGTACAGGGTTAGGCACAGATACACAGTATTTT. Encoded protein: CASSARTGLGTDTQYF.

There are many counts of this clonotype. The rearrangement links TRBV11-2 to TRBJ2-7; the match to TRBD2 covers 9 bases. V gave up 1 base and J gave up 0 bases; unmatched junction bases: 7. CDR1 is SGHAT, CDR2 FQNNGV, per germline. The CDR3 is made up of 17 amino acids. CDR3 nucleotides: TGTGCCAGCAGCTTAGTGACTAGCGGTCGGAGCTCCTACGAGCAGTACGTC. Translation gives CASSLVTSGRSSYEQYV.

Many counts were recorded for this clonotype. The chain recombines TRBV2 with TRBJ2-2; perhaps TRBD1 as D (5 bases). Germline CDR1 SNHLY, CDR2 FYNNEI. Trimming stripped 8 bases from V and 3 bases from J, with 10 bases between. The CDR3 runs 13 residues. CDR3 coding DNA: TGTGCCAGCGGAGCAGGGTACACCGGGGAGCTGTTTTTT. It specifies CASGAGYTGELFF. Together with reference TRBV2 and TRBJ2-2, the CDR3 gives the full variable domain: EPEVTQTPSHQVTQMGQEVILRCVPISNHLYFYWYRQILGQKVEFLVSFYNNEISEKSEIFDDQFSVERPDGSNFTLKIRSTKLEDSAMYFCASGAGYTGELFFGEGSRLTVL.

The rearrangement joins TRBV28 to TRBJ1-5; D is unresolved. The CDR3 is 14 amino acids. The V end was cut by 6 bases, the J end by 6 bases, with 15 bases between. Germline V gene sequence: CDR1 MDHEN, CDR2 SYDVKM. CDR3 amino acids: CASRSGLPIQPQHF. The CDR3, as DNA: TGTGCCAGCAGGTCCGGGTTACCGATTCAGCCCCAGCATTTT.

There are many counts of this clonotype. V usage is TRBV27 and J usage is TRBJ1-5; 7 bases match TRBD1. Germline V gene sequence: CDR1 MNHEY, CDR2 SMNVEV (reference sequence). The CDR3 spans 14 residues. V dropped 4 bases and J dropped 5; count of bases not matched to a gene: 5. This CDR3 reads CASSSRDRYQPQHF. Here the CDR3 DNA reads TGTGCCAGCAGTTCCCGGGACAGATATCAGCCCCAGCATTTT.

The table lists this clonotype with many counts. The chain couples TRBV20-1 to TRBJ2-1; the match to TRBD1 covers 7 bases. The CDR3 covers 14 residues. Per the germline V gene, CDR1 is DFQATT and CDR2 is SNEGSKA (reference sequence). Trimming took 5 bases from V and 3 from J; bases not matched to a gene: 7. The CDR3 DNA follows: TGCAGTGCTTCAGATGACAGGGACTACAATGAGCAGTTCTTC. Encoded protein: CSASDDRDYNEQFF.

At least ten counts were recorded for this clonotype. The gene calls are TRBV6-5 and TRBJ1-6, with D perhaps matching TRBD1 (5 bases). Trimming pared 9 bases from V and 6 bases from J, leaving 12 bases between. From germline, CDR1 is MNHEY and CDR2 SVGAGI. This CDR3 comprises 13 residues. DNA for the CDR3: TGTGCCAGTTGCCGGGGACCTAATTCACCCCTCCACTTT. Encoded protein: CASCRGPNSPLHF.

This clonotype was recorded a few times. This chain links TRBV5-1 with TRBJ1-2; maybe TRBD1 (6 bases). Germline V CDR1 and CDR2: SGHRS, YFSETQ. Trimming took off 3 bases at V and 8 bases at J, with 17 bases between the two ends. CDR3 size: 14 residues. The chain's CDR3 is CASSSDGQSGGYTF. The CDR3 bases are TGCGCCAGCAGCTCCGACGGACAGTCGGGAGGCTACACCTTC.

This clonotype was counted ten times or more. The CDR3 region is CASSGSGFEQYV. CDR3 nucleotide sequence: TGTGCCAGCAGCGGGAGCGGGTTCGAGCAGTACGTC. The chain carries TRBV7-9 and TRBJ2-7; D is perhaps TRBD2 (6 bases). The length of the CDR3 is 12 residues. V lost 5 bases and J 6 bases, leaving 11 bases between the germline ends. The germline gives CDR1 SEHNR, CDR2 FQNEAQ (reference sequence).

This clonotype was observed at least ten times. The chain links TRBV9 to TRBJ2-5; 7 bases match TRBD2. The CDR3 consists of 14 residues. Germline V lookup: CDR1 SGDLS, CDR2 YYNGEE. V lost 6 bases, J lost 1 base, and 6 bases stayed unmatched. The CDR3 reads CASTKGRAQETQYF. CDR3 nucleotide sequence: TGTGCCAGCACGAAAGGGAGGGCCCAAGAGACCCAGTACTTC.

At least ten counts were recorded for this clonotype. The chain uses TRBV12-3 or TRBV12-4 and TRBJ2-7; no definite D call. The CDR3 extends over 14 amino acids. V was cut by 3 bases and J by 5 bases, with 14 bases left in between. CDR3 DNA: TGTGCCAGCAGTTTTGACGCAGGTCTGAACGAGCAGTACTTC. Translated: CASSFDAGLNEQYF.

In this sample, this clonotype turned up many times. The rearrangement uses TRBV11-2 and TRBJ1-4; no clear D gene. The CDR3 is 15 amino acids. The V gene's germline CDR1 is SGHAT and CDR2 FQNNGV. V lost 5 bases to trimming and J lost 6 bases, with 16 bases between them. CDR3 nucleotides: TGTGCCAGCAGCCCGGACCCTCAAGGCCATGAAAAACTGTTTTTT. It specifies CASSPDPQGHEKLFF.

This clonotype is medium-sized (0.01 to 0.1%) in the sample. The V gene is TRBV27, the J gene TRBJ2-7; 7 positions agree with TRBD1. This CDR3 region has 14 residues. In germline, CDR1 is MNHEY, CDR2 SMNVEV (reference sequence). Trimming at V came to 0 bases and at J to 5 bases, leaving 4 bases not matched to a gene. CDR3 protein: CASSLSDRYHEQYF. CDR3 bases: TGTGCCAGCAGTTTATCGGACAGGTACCACGAGCAGTACTTC.

This clonotype occurred many times. V and J are TRBV27 and TRBJ2-7; 7 nucleotides align to TRBD2. The CDR3 has 14 amino acids. CDR1 is MNHEY and CDR2 is SMNVEV in the germline V gene (reference sequence). The V and J ends lost 5 bases and 2 bases, in that order; junction bases with no gene match: 6. CDR3 amino acids: CASSNGRLAYEQYF. For the CDR3, the DNA is TGTGCCAGCAGTAACGGGAGGCTAGCCTACGAGCAGTACTTC.

Notes on this clonotype: Given the absence of the conserved phenylalanine or tryptophan at the CDR3 end, a read error is likely. The chain uses TRBV5-1 and TRBJ2-7, with D perhaps matching TRBD1 (5 bases). The CDR3 runs to 13 residues. CDR1 and CDR2 (germline): SGHRS, YFSETQ. Trimming took off 4 bases at V and 2 bases at J, with 10 bases between the two ends. The CDR3 nucleotides are TGCGCCAGCAGCCCCCTAGGGGCCTACGAGCAGTACATC. Its protein product is CASSPLGAYEQYI.

This clonotype was seen repeatedly, ten times or more. The genes are TRBV30 and TRBJ1-5; D is possibly TRBD1 (5 bases). Germline assignment: CDR1 GTSNPN and CDR2 SVGIG (reference sequence). The ends were cut back, 1 base at V and 4 bases at J, with 11 bases in the middle. There are 14 residues in the CDR3. DNA of the CDR3: TGTGCCTGGAGTGCCGGGGGAGTTAATCAGCCCCAGCATTTT. It is translated as CAWSAGGVNQPQHF.

This clonotype was observed a handful of times. One end of the junction varies from germline; a read error may be responsible. The chain is built from TRBV19 and TRBJ2-3; TRBD2 agrees at 14 bases. There are 14 residues in the CDR3. Germline V CDR1 and CDR2: LNHDA, SQIVND (reference sequence). The DNA of the CDR3 is TGTGCCACCCGACTAGCGGGAGGGGGGGATATGCAGTATTTT. This encodes CATRLAGGGDMQYF. Drawing the rest from reference TRBV19 and TRBJ2-3, the complete variable domain is DGGITQSPKYLFRKEGQNVTLSCEQNLNHDAMYWYRQDPGQGLRLIYYSQIVNDFQKGDIAEGYSVSREKKESFPLTVTSAQKNPTAFYLCATRLAGGGDMQYFGPGTRLTVL.

The genes are TRBV12-3 or TRBV12-4 and TRBJ2-1, with 9 bases fitting TRBD2. The CDR3 length is 15 residues. J gave up 10 bases and V 3 bases, and 10 bases lay outside the gene matches. CDR3 sequence: CASSFWREGPREQFF. CDR3 in DNA: TGTGCCAGCAGTTTCTGGCGGGAGGGCCCCCGGGAGCAGTTCTTC.

This clonotype was seen many times. CDR3 region: CASRLADTQYF. The CDR3 nucleotides read TGTGCCAGCAGGCTTGCTGATACGCAGTATTTT. The V and J genes are TRBV6-2 or TRBV6-3 and TRBJ2-3; D is uncertain. The V gene's germline CDR1 is MNHEY and CDR2 SVGEGT. V was pared by 6 bases and J by 6 bases, with 7 bases between. There are 11 residues in the CDR3.